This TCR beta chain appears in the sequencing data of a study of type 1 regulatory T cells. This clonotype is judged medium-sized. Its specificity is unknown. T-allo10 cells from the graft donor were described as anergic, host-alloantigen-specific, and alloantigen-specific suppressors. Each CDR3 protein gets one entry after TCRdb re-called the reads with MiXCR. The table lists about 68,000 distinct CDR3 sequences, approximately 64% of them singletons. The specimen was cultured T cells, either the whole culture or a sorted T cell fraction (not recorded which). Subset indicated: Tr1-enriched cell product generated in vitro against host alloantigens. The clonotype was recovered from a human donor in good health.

CDR3 coding DNA: TGTGCCAGCAGTTACTCTCGGGGGGCACCCGAGCAGTACTTC. This translates into CASSYSRGAPEQYF. The chain carries TRBV6-2 or TRBV6-3 and TRBJ2-7; TRBD2 might be the D (7 bases). The CDR3 totals 14 residues. Trimming cost V 0 bases and J 6 bases, with 12 bases left between them. Germline CDR1 is MNHEY and CDR2 is SVGEGT.